One sample yielded the 12 T cell receptor beta chains listed below, sequenced in a study of pediatric ulcerative colitis. Data came from immunoSEQ multiplex PCR; TCRdb stores just in-frame clones and leaves some out. In the table there are under 45,000 clones, approximately 82% of which are singletons. The specimen sequenced was blood. These receptor sequences come from a girl aged 10 to 17 with moderate ulcerative colitis.

J is TRBJ1-6 and V is TRBV7-9; D ambiguous. Between the trimmed V and J ends, which lost 1 base and 6 bases, there was a span of 7 bases. The CDR3 totals 14 residues. Germline lookup yields CDR1 SEHNR and CDR2 FQNEAQ (reference sequence). As DNA, the CDR3 is TGTGCCAGCAGCTTAGTGCACCCTAATTCACCCCTCCACTTT. This translates into CASSLVHPNSPLHF.

The chain recombines TRBV6-5 with TRBJ1-5; 7 bases map to TRBD1. CDR3 size: 15 residues. From germline, CDR1 is MNHEY and CDR2 SVGAGI. V shed 6 bases and J 4 bases; nucleotides not matched to a gene: 9. For the CDR3, the DNA is TGTGCCAGCAGCCAAGACAGGGCCGGTAATCAGCCCCAGCATTTT. It specifies CASSQDRAGNQPQHF.

The CDR3 loop reads CASSQDLGKAETQYF. The CDR3 DNA reads as TGCGCCAGCAGCCAAGATCTTGGGAAAGCGGAGACCCAGTACTTC. J is TRBJ2-5 and V is TRBV4-3, with unresolved D. Trimming took off 0 bases at V and 5 bases at J, with 13 bases between the two ends. Germline CDR1 is LGHNA and CDR2 is YSLEER. This CDR3 contains 15 residues.

The chain has TRBV5-6 and TRBJ2-2; the D gene is possibly TRBD1 (6 bases). There are 15 residues in the CDR3. V dropped 0 bases and J dropped 5 bases, with 11 bases sitting between them. Germline CDR1 and CDR2: SGHDT and YYEEEE. CDR3 in DNA: TGTGCCAGCAGCTTGGGGACAGAGCCGACCGGGGAGCTGTTTTTT. It translates to CASSLGTEPTGELFF.

The chain uses TRBV7-4 and TRBJ1-2; 7 bases agree with TRBD1. The CDR3 sequence is 13 residues long. Germline-derived CDR1 and CDR2 are SGHVT and SQSDAQ. Unmatched junction bases numbered 8, after V lost 6 bases and J lost 7 bases. DNA of the CDR3: TGTGCCAGCAGTTCTCGGACAGGCTCTGGCTACACCTTC. Encoded protein: CASSSRTGSGYTF.

The V gene is TRBV5-1, the J gene TRBJ2-1; D gene ambiguous. The CDR3 sequence is 13 residues long. The V gene's germline CDR1 is SGHRS and CDR2 YFSETQ. Trimming took 2 bases from V and 4 from J, leaving 7 bases between them. This CDR3 reads CASSFMEYNEQFF. The CDR3 DNA reads as TGCGCCAGCAGCTTTATGGAGTACAATGAGCAGTTCTTC.

V usage is TRBV5-1 and J usage is TRBJ2-1; weak D call: TRBD1 (6 bases). Germline V CDR1 and CDR2: SGHRS, YFSETQ. This CDR3 contains 16 residues. The V and J ends lost 0 bases and 6 bases respectively, with 16 bases between them. The CDR3 loop is CASSLGIQGVGNEQFF. CDR3 coding DNA: TGCGCCAGCAGCTTGGGAATACAGGGAGTCGGCAATGAGCAGTTCTTC.

This clone was seen a handful of times. The chain joins TRBV19 to TRBJ2-7; tentatively, D is TRBD1 (6 bases). The CDR3 covers 14 residues. Deletions cut 4 bases from V and 3 bases from J, with 13 bases between. CDR1 is LNHDA, CDR2 SQIVND, per germline (reference sequence). Here the CDR3 DNA reads TGTGCCAGTAGTACTCCCGGGACAATCTACGAGCAGTACTTC. Its protein is CASSTPGTIYEQYF.

The chain combines TRBV5-1 with TRBJ1-1; D uncertain. Germline V gene sequence: CDR1 SGHRS, CDR2 YFSETQ. This CDR3 is 14 amino acids long. V lost 2 bases and J lost 6, with 14 bases in between. The CDR3 DNA is TGCGCCAGCAGCTTCAGAGAGGGAAGCGCTGAAGCTTTCTTT. Its protein product is CASSFREGSAEAFF.

This clone showed up just once. V gene TRBV5-8 combines with J gene TRBJ2-7, with 7 bases matching TRBD2. The CDR3 covers 15 residues. The ends lost 0 bases at V and 3 bases at J; junction bases unmatched: 6. Germline CDR1 and CDR2: SGHTS and YDEGEE. CDR3 amino acids: CASSLESSGYYEQYF. The CDR3 coding sequence is TGTGCCAGCAGCTTGGAGTCTAGCGGCTACTACGAGCAGTACTTC. Drawing the rest from reference TRBV5-8 and TRBJ2-7, the complete variable domain is EAGVTQSPTHLIKTRGQQATLRCSPISGHTSVYWYQQALGLGLQFLLWYDEGEERNRGNFPPRFSGRQFPNYSSELNVNALELEDSALYLCASSLESSGYYEQYFGPGTRLTVT.

The chain is built from TRBV10-1 and TRBJ2-1, with 7 bases fitting TRBD2. The CDR3 length is 15 residues. V shed 2 bases, J shed 4 bases, and the junction held 5 bases outside the gene matches. Germline V gives CDR1 WNHNN, CDR2 SYGVQD (reference sequence). CDR3 DNA: TGCGCCAGCAGTGAGCTCGCTAGCGGATACAATGAGCAGTTCTTC. This translates into CASSELASGYNEQFF.

The chain has TRBV9 and TRBJ2-4, with 14 bases lining up with TRBD2. This CDR3 contains 18 residues. The V gene end was trimmed by 3 bases and the J gene end by 8 bases; junction bases not matched to a gene: 13. In germline, CDR1 is SGDLS, CDR2 YYNGEE. The CDR3 reads CASSAPLGTSGSTDIQYF. CDR3 nucleotides: TGTGCCAGCAGCGCCCCCCTGGGGACTAGCGGGAGCACGGACATTCAGTACTTC.